This T cell receptor beta chain was obtained from a study of neoadjuvant anti-PD-1 for oral cavity cancer. Overall study findings and caveats: Treg/Th17 ratio rose with pretreatment blood and fell with post-treatment tumor TCRbeta clonality.

Produced via immunoSEQ multiplex PCR; TCRdb's table is partial and in-frame only. The sample shows 65,000 to 95,000 clones, under 85% of them seen only once. Stage II-IVA oral cavity squamous cell carcinoma was new and untreated by systemic or radiation therapy. About this clone itself: Its antigen remains unknown.

The specimen was PBMCs, collected before nivolumab (anti-PD-1) treatment. This receptor was obtained from a person aged 40 to 85 with oral cavity squamous cell carcinoma.

This CDR3 reads CASSPPVGEQYF. The CDR3 bases are TGTGCCAGCAGCCCCCCGGTGGGCGAGCAGTACTTC. The chain carries TRBV11-2 and TRBJ2-7, with unresolved D. This CDR3 has 12 amino acids. Between the trimmed V and J ends, which lost 5 bases and 6 bases, there was a span of 11 bases. The germline gives CDR1 SGHAT, CDR2 FQNNGV.